What follows describes a single T cell receptor beta chain. The V end lost 4 bases, the J end lost 5 bases, and 9 bases lay between the germline ends. This CDR3 spans 14 amino acids. The V gene's germline CDR1 is MDHEN and CDR2 SYDVKM. Clinical history as reported by participants underpinned cohort assignment. The data are from a study of blood T cell repertoires in COVID-19. Across the study: Whether acute or convalescent, the COVID-19 samples came from the United States, Italy and Spain.

Original data processing: Reference gene primer amplification gave estimated nucleated cell counts. Produced via immunoSEQ multiplex PCR; TCRdb's table is partial and in-frame only. The V and J calls and the clone size are those of that table, but D and trimming were determined from the DNA. The sample records 150,000 to 200,000 clones, 65% to 80% being singletons. This TCR came from a woman aged 50 to 60 with acute COVID-19. Sequenced input: PBMCs or T cells enriched from blood (not recorded which). The V gene is TRBV28, the J gene TRBJ1-6; D gene uncertain. CDR3 sequence: CASSSGLNNSPLHF. CDR3 bases: TGTGCCAGCAGTTCAGGACTGAATAATTCACCCCTCCACTTT. The full variable domain, with the rest looked up from reference TRBV28 and TRBJ1-6, is DVKVTQSSRYLVKRTGEKVFLECVQDMDHENMFWYRQDPGLGLRLIYFSYDVKMKEKGDIPEGYSVSREKKERFSLILESASTNQTSMYLCASSSGLNNSPLHFGNGTRLTVT.